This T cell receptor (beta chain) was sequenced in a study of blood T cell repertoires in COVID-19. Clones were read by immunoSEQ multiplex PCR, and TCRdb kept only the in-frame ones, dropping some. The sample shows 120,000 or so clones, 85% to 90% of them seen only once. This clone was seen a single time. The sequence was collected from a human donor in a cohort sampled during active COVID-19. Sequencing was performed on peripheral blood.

In DNA form, the CDR3 reads TGTGCCAGTAATTCGGTCTACAGGGTCGCAACTAATGAAAAACTGTTTTTT. It codes for CASNSVYRVATNEKLFF. The chain employs TRBV19 and TRBJ1-4; D possibly corresponds to TRBD1 (6 bases). The V and J ends lost 7 bases and 0 bases respectively, with 18 bases between them. The CDR3 consists of 17 residues. Germline CDR1 reads LNHDA; CDR2 reads SQIVND (reference sequence).